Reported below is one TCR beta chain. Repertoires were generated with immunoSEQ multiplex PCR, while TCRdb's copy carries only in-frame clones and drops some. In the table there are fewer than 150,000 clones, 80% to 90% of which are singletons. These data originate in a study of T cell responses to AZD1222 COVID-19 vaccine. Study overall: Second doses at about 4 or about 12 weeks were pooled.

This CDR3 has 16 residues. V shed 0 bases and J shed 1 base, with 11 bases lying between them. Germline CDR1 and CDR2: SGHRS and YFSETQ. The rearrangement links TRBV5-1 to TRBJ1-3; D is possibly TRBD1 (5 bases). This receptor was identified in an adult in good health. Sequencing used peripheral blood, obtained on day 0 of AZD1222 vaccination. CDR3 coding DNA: TGCGCCAGCAGCTTGGAATGGGGCTCTTCTGGAAACACCATATATTTT. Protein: CASSLEWGSSGNTIYF.